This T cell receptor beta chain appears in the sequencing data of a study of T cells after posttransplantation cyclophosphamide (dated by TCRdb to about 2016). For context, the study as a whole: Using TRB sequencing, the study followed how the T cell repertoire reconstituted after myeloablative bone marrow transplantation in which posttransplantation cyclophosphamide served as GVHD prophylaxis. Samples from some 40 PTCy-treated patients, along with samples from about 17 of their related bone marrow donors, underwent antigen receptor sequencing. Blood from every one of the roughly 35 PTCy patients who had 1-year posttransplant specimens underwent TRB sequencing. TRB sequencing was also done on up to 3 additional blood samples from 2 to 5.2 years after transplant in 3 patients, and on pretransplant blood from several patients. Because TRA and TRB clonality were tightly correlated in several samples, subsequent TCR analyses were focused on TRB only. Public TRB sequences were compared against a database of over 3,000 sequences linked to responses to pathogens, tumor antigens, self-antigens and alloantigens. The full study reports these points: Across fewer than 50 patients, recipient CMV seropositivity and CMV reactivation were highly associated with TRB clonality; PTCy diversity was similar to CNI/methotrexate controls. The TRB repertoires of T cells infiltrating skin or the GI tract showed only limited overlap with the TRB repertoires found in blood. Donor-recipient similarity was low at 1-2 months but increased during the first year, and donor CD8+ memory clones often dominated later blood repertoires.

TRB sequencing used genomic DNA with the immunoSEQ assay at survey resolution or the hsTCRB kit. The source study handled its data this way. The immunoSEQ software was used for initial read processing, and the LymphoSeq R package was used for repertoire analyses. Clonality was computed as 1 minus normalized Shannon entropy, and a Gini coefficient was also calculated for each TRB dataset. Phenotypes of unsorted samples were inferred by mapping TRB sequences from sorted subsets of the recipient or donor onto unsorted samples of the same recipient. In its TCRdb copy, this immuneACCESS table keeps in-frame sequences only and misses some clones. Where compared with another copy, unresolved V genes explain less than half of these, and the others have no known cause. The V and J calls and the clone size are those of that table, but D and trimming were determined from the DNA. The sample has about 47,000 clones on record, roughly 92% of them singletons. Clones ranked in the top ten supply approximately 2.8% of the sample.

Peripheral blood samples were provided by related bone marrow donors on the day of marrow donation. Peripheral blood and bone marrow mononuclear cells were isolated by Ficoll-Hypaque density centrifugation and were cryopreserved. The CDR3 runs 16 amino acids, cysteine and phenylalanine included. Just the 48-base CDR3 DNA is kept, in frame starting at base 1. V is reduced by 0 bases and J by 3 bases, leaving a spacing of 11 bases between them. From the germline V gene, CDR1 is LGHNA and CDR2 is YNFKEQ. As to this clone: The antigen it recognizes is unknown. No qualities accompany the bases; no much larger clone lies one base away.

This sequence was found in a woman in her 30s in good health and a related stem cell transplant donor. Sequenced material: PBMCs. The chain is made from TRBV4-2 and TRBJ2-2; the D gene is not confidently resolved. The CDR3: CASSQEQDRHTGELFF. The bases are TGTGCCAGCAGCCAAGAGCAGGATCGGCACACCGGGGAGCTGTTTTTT.